A selection of T cell receptor beta chains follows, all from one sample in a study of technical replicates of blood from a few donors. Only in-frame clones appear in the TCRdb table, and some are missing; sequencing was by immunoSEQ multiplex PCR. The sample includes about 15,000 clones, 84% of them seen just once. The specimen sequenced was PBMCs. The receptor set was obtained from a human donor in good health. Both conserved end residues are part of each CDR3. D genes are given only for firm matches. Clone size is not always given. Where it is, it says once, few, many or a class for expanded clones.

TRBV5-1	TRBJ2-2	.	.	CASSPKKPTHVGDTGELFF	TGCGCCAGCAGCCCCAAAAAGCCGACTCATGTGGGTGACACCGGGGAGCTGTTTTTT
TRBV19	TRBJ2-5	TRBD1	once	CASSTWTGGDSQYF	TGTGCCAGTAGTACCTGGACAGGGGGGGACTCCCAGTACTTC
TRBV21-1	TRBJ2-1	.	.	CASSKALGQGGVQATTNEQFF	TGTGCCAGCAGCAAAGCCCTTGGACAGGGGGGGGTTCAAGCTACAACCAATGAGCAGTTCTTC
TRBV5-6	TRBJ2-3	TRBD2	.	CASSRLAGWAPDTQYF	TGTGCCAGCAGCCGACTAGCGGGCTGGGCCCCAGATACGCAGTATTTT
TRBV4-1	TRBJ2-1	TRBD2	.	CASSRGLAGVGNEQFF	TGCGCCAGCAGCCGCGGACTAGCGGGAGTAGGCAATGAGCAGTTCTTC
TRBV15	TRBJ2-5	TRBD1	.	CATSNMGLRGQQETQYF	TGTGCCACCAGCAACATGGGCTTAAGGGGACAGCAAGAGACCCAGTACTTC
TRBV11-3	TRBJ2-1	TRBD2	.	CASSSSSAGEQFF	TGTGCCAGCAGCTCAAGTTCAGCGGGAGAGCAGTTCTTC
TRBV5-1	TRBJ1-1	.	.	CASSLLPTSGTEAFF	TGCGCCAGCAGCTTGCTCCCGACGAGCGGCACTGAAGCTTTCTTT
TRBV28	TRBJ1-2	.	few	CASSLRSGYTF	TGTGCCAGCAGTTTGCGTTCTGGCTACACCTTC
TRBV6-6	TRBJ2-5	TRBD1	few	CASSLYRRGQETQYF	TGTGCCAGCAGCCTATATCGCAGGGGGCAAGAGACCCAGTACTTC
TRBV29-1	TRBJ1-2	.	.	CSVVVSGRSGYTF	TGCAGCGTTGTGGTGTCTGGTAGGAGTGGCTACACCTTC
TRBV6-1	TRBJ2-1	TRBD2	.	CATGPRASGENEQFF	TGTGCCACCGGACCCCGGGCTAGCGGGGAAAATGAGCAGTTCTTC
TRBV7-6	TRBJ2-2	TRBD1	.	CASSLQGANTGELFF	TGTGCCAGCAGCTTACAGGGGGCGAACACCGGGGAGCTGTTTTTT
TRBV19	TRBJ2-7	.	few	CASSRSPGLGEQYF	TGTGCCAGTAGTCGGTCTCCAGGGCTTGGCGAGCAGTACTTC
TRBV25-1	TRBJ2-3	.	.	CASSRGSSDTQYF	TGTGCCAGCAGTAGGGGGTCCTCTGATACGCAGTATTTT
TRBV10-3	TRBJ2-2	TRBD2	.	CAIGLRTSGGNTGELFF	TGTGCCATCGGTCTAAGGACTAGCGGGGGGAACACCGGGGAGCTGTTTTTT
TRBV19	TRBJ1-2	.	once	CASSKPSTGPIDYGYTF	TGTGCCAGTAGTAAACCCAGTACAGGGCCCATCGACTATGGCTACACCTTC
TRBV6-1	TRBJ2-7	TRBD2	.	CASSEGLAGGHEQYF	TGTGCCAGCAGTGAAGGCCTAGCGGGAGGCCACGAGCAGTACTTC
TRBV11-2	TRBJ2-7	TRBD1	.	CASSSGTGGPISYEQYF	TGTGCCAGCAGCTCGGGGACAGGGGGCCCAATTTCCTACGAGCAGTACTTC
TRBV10-1	TRBJ2-7	TRBD2	.	CAGPTSGSIYEQYF	TGCGCCGGACCGACTAGCGGGAGTATTTACGAGCAGTACTTC
TRBV27	TRBJ1-2	.	.	CASSPWGSPNYGYTF	TGTGCCAGCAGCCCCTGGGGCAGTCCTAACTATGGCTACACCTTC
TRBV9	TRBJ2-7	TRBD2	.	CASSPSGPSYEQYF	TGTGCCAGCAGCCCTAGCGGACCCTCCTACGAGCAGTACTTC
TRBV5-1	TRBJ1-1	TRBD1	.	CASSPQGANTEAFF	TGCGCCAGCAGCCCACAGGGGGCCAACACTGAAGCTTTCTTT
TRBV4-2	TRBJ2-7	TRBD2	few	CASSREGLAGRYEQYF	TGTGCCAGCAGCCGTGAAGGACTAGCGGGTCGGTACGAGCAGTACTTC
TRBV15	TRBJ2-1	.	.	CATSRELWAGEQFF	TGTGCCACCAGCAGAGAATTGTGGGCTGGTGAGCAGTTCTTC
TRBV5-1	TRBJ1-1	TRBD1	.	CASSLMRQGRTEAFF	TGCGCCAGCAGCTTGATGCGACAGGGTCGCACTGAAGCTTTCTTT
TRBV10-1	TRBJ2-7	.	.	CASSSSGPNEQYF	TGCGCCAGCAGCTCCTCAGGGCCGAACGAGCAGTACTTC
TRBV5-4	TRBJ2-3	.	few	CASSFGLPQIGDTQYF	TGTGCCAGCAGCTTCGGACTACCCCAGATTGGGGATACGCAGTATTTT
TRBV4-1	TRBJ1-5	.	.	CASSQDGAGSNQPQHF	TGCGCCAGCAGCCAAGATGGGGCAGGTAGCAATCAGCCCCAGCATTTT
TRBV7-9	TRBJ2-7	TRBD2	.	CASSSGLAGVEEQYF	TGTGCCAGCAGTTCAGGACTAGCGGGAGTTGAAGAGCAGTACTTC
TRBV5-1	TRBJ2-1	TRBD2	.	CASSFSGTPFNEQFF	TGCGCCAGCAGCTTCAGCGGGACCCCTTTTAATGAGCAGTTCTTC
TRBV4-2	TRBJ2-3	.	.	CASSQEYGSGYDTQYF	TGTGCCAGCAGCCAAGAATATGGCTCCGGGTATGATACGCAGTATTTT
TRBV6-6	TRBJ2-6	.	.	CASSTGSSGANVLTF	TGTGCCAGCAGTACGGGGAGCAGTGGGGCCAACGTCCTGACTTTC
TRBV7-8	TRBJ1-2	.	.	CASSWNTGVRSGYTF	TGTGCCAGCAGCTGGAACACGGGAGTCAGGAGTGGCTACACCTTC
TRBV9	TRBJ1-4	.	.	CASSEGTRADDEKLFF	TGTGCCAGCAGCGAGGGGACACGCGCGGACGATGAAAAACTGTTTTTT